The 25 T cell receptor beta chains below all came from one sample that was sequenced in a study of neurological immune-mediated disorders. Each CDR3 protein gets one entry after TCRdb re-called the 5' RACE reads with MiXCR. The sample holds 50,000 to 80,000 distinct CDR3 sequences, nearly 3.5% seen once. Sequenced material: PBMCs. Receptor source: a man aged 35-49 years with multiple sclerosis.

Only a few counts were recorded for this clonotype. This may stem from a read error, because a much larger clone lies one nucleotide away. The rearrangement joins TRBV18 to TRBJ1-6; tentative D call: TRBD1 (5 bases). Germline loops: CDR1 KGHSH, CDR2 LQKENI. This CDR3 contains 13 residues. CDR3 DNA: TGTGCCAACTCACCAGACAGCCATTCACCCCTCCACTTT. This gives the protein CANSPDSHSPLHF. Together with reference TRBV18 and TRBJ1-6, the CDR3 gives the full variable domain: NAGVMQNPRHLVRRRGQEARLRCSPMKGHSHVYWYRQLPEEGLKFMVYLQKENIIDESGMPKERFSAEFPKEGPSILRIQQVVRGDSAAYFCANSPDSHSPLHFGNGTRLTVT.

Ten or more counts support this clonotype. The gene calls are TRBV5-1 and TRBJ1-6, with no clear D. Trimming took 0 bases from V and 0 from J, leaving 10 bases between them. The length of the CDR3 is 17 residues. CDR1 SGHRS and CDR2 YFSETQ come from the germline V gene. The CDR3 DNA follows: TGCGCCAGCAGCTTGGGGGCCGCGAGCTCCTATAATTCACCCCTCCACTTT. This encodes CASSLGAASSYNSPLHF.

This clonotype was recorded many times. The chain couples TRBV6-2 or TRBV6-3 to TRBJ1-5, with 8 positions matching TRBD1. V was clipped by 3 bases and J by 6 bases; unmatched bases: 7. Germline CDR1 MNHEY, CDR2 SVGEGT. This CDR3 spans 15 amino acids. Here the CDR3 DNA reads TGTGCCAGCAGTTATCTGGACAGGGCTAGTCAGCCCCAGCATTTT. Protein sequence: CASSYLDRASQPQHF.

This clonotype was observed a few times. This may be a read error, as it is one base from a much larger clone. This sequence joins TRBV5-1 and TRBJ2-1, with 7 nucleotides matching TRBD1. V trimming: 4 bases; J trimming: 10 bases; junction bases outside the gene matches: 11. Per the germline V gene, CDR1 is SGHRS and CDR2 is YFSETQ. This CDR3 contains 14 residues. The DNA for the CDR3 is TGCGCCAGCAGCGTGGGAAAGGGGGCTTGGGAGCAGTTCTTC. Translation gives CASSVGKGAWEQFF.

Many counts were recorded for this clonotype. V and J are TRBV5-6 and TRBJ1-2; D is uncertain. V shed 2 bases and J shed 6 bases, with 5 bases lying between them. This CDR3 is 11 amino acids long. Germline CDR1 and CDR2: SGHDT and YYEEEE. CDR3 sequence (DNA): TGTGCCAGCAGCTTTGGGGATGGCTACACCTTC. Translated, it gives CASSFGDGYTF.

In its sample, this clonotype ranks as medium-sized. This sequence joins TRBV20-1 and TRBJ2-2, with TRBD1 identical over 7 bases. Germline values: CDR1 DFQATT, CDR2 SNEGSKA (reference sequence). The CDR3 runs 16 residues. Losses at the gene ends were 0 bases for V and 2 bases for J; bases not matched to a gene: 6. The CDR3 is CSARDRGTDNTGELFF. The CDR3 region has the DNA TGCAGTGCTAGAGATAGGGGGACAGATAACACCGGGGAGCTGTTTTTT.

The rearrangement joins TRBV7-6 to TRBJ2-1, with unresolved D. Germline V gives CDR1 SGHVS, CDR2 FNYEAQ. The CDR3 has 14 amino acids. V was trimmed by 1 base and J by 6 bases, leaving 10 bases between them. The chain's CDR3 is CASSLDPGSNEQFF. CDR3 nucleotide sequence: TGTGCCAGCAGCTTAGATCCTGGGTCCAATGAGCAGTTCTTC.

This clonotype was picked up many times. This chain links TRBV7-9 with TRBJ2-4; possible D gene TRBD2, 5 bases. CDR3 length equals 12 residues. Germline V gene lookup returns CDR1 SEHNR and CDR2 FQNEAQ (reference sequence). V shed 5 bases and J shed 8 bases, with 10 bases lying between them. CDR3 bases: TGTGCCAGCAGCCCCAGCGGTGACATTCAGTACTTC. Translated: CASSPSGDIQYF.

This clonotype was seen repeatedly, ten times or more. V is TRBV18 and J is TRBJ1-3, with 9 bases that match TRBD1. The ends lost 4 bases at V and 3 bases at J; junction bases unmatched: 4. The CDR3 has 15 amino acids. Looked up from germline, CDR1 is KGHSH and CDR2 is LQKENI. CDR3 in amino acids: CASSHGQGRGNTIYF. CDR3 DNA sequence: TGTGCCAGCTCACACGGACAGGGGCGTGGAAACACCATATATTTT.

In its sample, this clonotype was seen many times. The rearrangement uses TRBV5-1 and TRBJ1-4; D is uncertain. The CDR3 has 14 amino acids. The V gene lost 3 bases and the J gene lost 7 bases, with 13 bases spanning the gap. In germline, CDR1 is SGHRS, CDR2 YFSETQ. CDR3 sequence (DNA): TGCGCCAGCAGCTCAGACACCGCAACTGAAAAACTGTTTTTT. Encoded protein: CASSSDTATEKLFF. Full variable domain (outside the CDR3, taken from reference TRBV5-1 and TRBJ1-4): KAGVTQTPRYLIKTRGQQVTLSCSPISGHRSVSWYQQTPGQGLQFLFEYFSETQRNKGNFPGRFSGRQFSNSRSEMNVSTLELGDSALYLCASSSDTATEKLFFGSGTQLSVL.

This clonotype was recorded only once. Germline and junction disagree at one end, which may indicate a read error. V usage is TRBV25-1 and J usage is TRBJ2-1; D remains ambiguous. Looked up from germline, CDR1 is MGHDK and CDR2 is SYGVNS. The CDR3 spans 11 residues. The CDR3 bases are TGTGCCAACAGTGAACAGACAGAGCAGTTCTTC. Residues: CANSEQTEQFF. Full variable domain (missing parts from reference TRBV25-1 and TRBJ2-1): EADIYQTPRYLVIGTGKKITLECSQTMGHDKMYWYQQDPGMELHLIHYSYGVNSTEKGDLSSESTVSRIRTEHFPLTLESARPSHTSQYLCANSEQTEQFFGPGTRLTVL.

This clonotype was seen repeatedly, ten times or more. The final CDR3 position lacks the conserved phenylalanine or tryptophan, pointing to a likely read error. The limits of the CDR3 on the DNA are not certain, so only TCRdb's listed CDR3 is given. The rearrangement uses TRBV5-1 and TRBJ2-3; TRBD2, the table's D call, lacks a check against the DNA. Germline V gene data show CDR1 as SGHRS and CDR2 as YFSETQ. The CDR3 length is 11 residues, termini included. The CDR3 reads CASSLDRFGGM.

Regarding this clonotype: This could be a read error, since a much larger clone is one nucleotide away. The chain combines TRBV24-1 with TRBJ2-3; TRBD1 might be the D (6 bases). CDR3 length equals 12 residues. Germline V CDR1 and CDR2: KGHDR, SFDVKD. Between the trimmed V and J ends, which lost 11 bases and 0 bases, there was a span of 8 bases. The DNA of the CDR3 is TGTGCCAACAGGGCTAGCACAGATACGCAGTATTTT. As protein: CANRASTDTQYF.

There are many counts of this clonotype. The gene calls are TRBV20-1 and TRBJ1-4; D is possibly TRBD1 (6 bases). The germline V gene encodes CDR1 DFQATT and CDR2 SNEGSKA (reference sequence). With 6 bases removed from V and 7 bases from J, the gap between germline ends came to 18 bases. CDR3 length equals 14 residues. CDR3 amino acids: CSAHRQVKAEKLFF. In DNA, the CDR3 is TGCAGTGCGCACCGACAGGTTAAGGCTGAAAAACTGTTTTTT.

This clonotype was seen many times. The genes are TRBV5-8 and TRBJ1-4; D call uncertain. Trimming removed 1 base from V and 3 bases from J, with 7 bases in between. Per germline, CDR1 SGHTS and CDR2 YDEGEE. CDR3 length: 14 residues. The CDR3 DNA sequence: TGTGCCAGCAGCTTGAATGGAGCTAATGAAAAACTGTTTTTT. Its translation is CASSLNGANEKLFF.

This clonotype was counted many times. V is TRBV7-9 and J is TRBJ2-7; D uncertain. Germline V CDR1 and CDR2: SEHNR, FQNEAQ (reference sequence). V lost 0 bases and J 7 bases, leaving 13 bases between the germline ends. The CDR3 is 14 residues long. The CDR3 loop reads CASSLAGTTGEQYF. CDR3 nucleotides: TGTGCCAGCAGCTTAGCGGGCACTACCGGAGAGCAGTACTTC. The full variable domain, in which reference TRBV7-9 and TRBJ2-7 provide the parts outside the CDR3, is DTGVSQNPRHKITKRGQNVTFRCDPISEHNRLYWYRQTLGQGPEFLTYFQNEAQLEKSRLLSDRFSAERPKGSFSTLEIQRTEQGDSAMYLCASSLAGTTGEQYFGPGTRLTVT.

As concerns this clonotype: This may arise from a read error, as a much more abundant clone is one base away. The chain recombines TRBV5-1 with TRBJ1-1; TRBD1 matches 7 bases. CDR1 is SGHRS and CDR2 is YFSETQ in the germline V gene. The junction had 8 bases not matched to a gene; V was cut back by 4 bases and J by 2 bases. This CDR3 spans 15 amino acids. The CDR3 nucleotides read TGCGCCAGCAGCGACCAAGGGGGCGTCAACACTGAAGCTTTCTTT. Encoded protein: CASSDQGGVNTEAFF.

This clonotype was detected many times. This rearrangement joins TRBV5-1 to TRBJ1-2; D ambiguous. This CDR3 is built from 13 residues. V was trimmed by 1 base and J by 6 bases, leaving 10 bases between them. From germline, CDR1 is SGHRS and CDR2 YFSETQ. CDR3 DNA: TGCGCCAGCAGCTTGTTTGTTTCGGATGGCTACACCTTC. Its protein product is CASSLFVSDGYTF.

Remarks on this clonotype: A much larger clone sits a single nucleotide away, making a read error possible. The gene calls are TRBV20-1 and TRBJ2-2; TRBD1 matches at 7 bases. V lost 3 bases to trimming and J lost 6 bases; unmatched junction nucleotides: 10. The CDR3 runs 15 residues. Germline V gene sequence: CDR1 DFQATT, CDR2 SNEGSKA (reference sequence). CDR3 sequence reads: CSARVKGGSAGELFF. In DNA form, the CDR3 reads TGCAGTGCTAGGGTGAAAGGGGGCTCGGCCGGGGAGCTGTTTTTT.

This clonotype was seen only a few times. This may come from a read error, since a much larger clone is one base off. The rearrangement links TRBV20-1 to TRBJ1-1; perhaps TRBD1 as D (5 bases). Deletions cut 6 bases from V and 11 bases from J, with 16 bases between. Germline CDR1 is DFQATT and CDR2 is SNEGSKA (reference sequence). This CDR3 is 11 amino acids long. CDR3 nucleotides: TGCAGTGCCAAACCTGGGGCGCGGGCTTTCTTT. Translated, it gives CSAKPGARAFF.

Ten or more counts support this clonotype. The genes are TRBV6-5 and TRBJ1-1; no firm D call. CDR3 length: 14 residues. The V and J ends lost 3 bases and 1 base respectively, with 9 bases between them. Germline assignment: CDR1 MNHEY and CDR2 SVGAGI. CDR3 sequence: CASSYPGKNTEAFF. The CDR3 DNA reads TGTGCCAGCAGTTATCCCGGAAAGAACACTGAAGCTTTCTTT.

This clonotype was counted at least ten times. The chain uses TRBV29-1 and TRBJ2-3; 13 bases match TRBD2. V was pared by 6 bases and J by 4 bases, with 13 bases of the junction left unmatched. This CDR3 comprises 17 residues. Germline CDR1 reads SQVTM; CDR2 reads ANQGSEA. The CDR3 spells CSVATSGGADGADTQYF. CDR3 in DNA: TGCAGCGTCGCCACTAGCGGGGGGGCCGATGGGGCAGATACGCAGTATTTT.

Ten or more counts support this clonotype. The V gene is TRBV20-1, the J gene TRBJ1-4; TRBD1 might be the D (5 bases). Per the germline V gene, CDR1 is DFQATT and CDR2 is SNEGSKA (reference sequence). The V gene lost 1 base and the J gene lost 3 bases, with 9 bases spanning the gap. The CDR3 extends over 14 amino acids. The CDR3 reads CSARVPGPNEKLFF. The CDR3 DNA follows: TGCAGTGCTAGAGTGCCGGGGCCTAATGAAAAACTGTTTTTT.

This clonotype was detected only a few times. A much bigger clone sits one base away, suggesting this may be a read error. This sequence joins TRBV20-1 and TRBJ2-3; D perhaps matches TRBD2 (5 bases). The CDR3 totals 11 residues. Germline lookup yields CDR1 DFQATT and CDR2 SNEGSKA (reference sequence). CDR3 coding DNA: TGCAGTGCCGAGGAGGTAGATACGCTGTATTTT. This sequence encodes CSAEEVDTLYF.

This clonotype was seen at least ten times. This chain joins TRBV5-6 and TRBJ1-3; 7 nucleotides align to TRBD1. The CDR3 spans 14 residues. Germline V gene lookup returns CDR1 SGHDT and CDR2 YYEEEE. After removal of 5 bases from V and 4 bases from J, the junction contained 6 bases not matched to a gene. The CDR3 region is CASRETGSGNTIYF. As DNA, the CDR3 is TGTGCCAGCAGGGAGACAGGGTCCGGAAACACCATATATTTT.